The 21 T cell receptor beta chains below were found in one sample sequenced in a study of shared clonotypes between healthy human individuals (dated by TCRdb to about 2020). CD8 naive samples were obtained by positive selection for CCR7 among CD45RO-negative cells, yielding a CD45RA+CCR7+ population from which TemRA cells were excluded. Libraries were made using the immunoSEQ multiplex PCR assay. TCRdb took this table from immuneACCESS and kept in-frame rearrangements with V and J called. Such tables lack part of the clones; where checked against another copy, unresolved V genes explain under half of the gap, and the rest is unexplained. The sample table lists some 2.1 million clones, about 94% of them with a count of one. Of the sample, around 1.7% is held by the ten largest clones. The specimen was naive CD8+ T cells from PBMCs. The meaning of the sample's cell subset or site label: CD45RA+CCR7+. The receptors were gathered from a man between 18 and 35 years old in good health. Some clones in this sample may be carry-over from other donors' samples.

The rearrangement joins TRBV7-2 to TRBJ1-1, with 7 bases aligning to TRBD1. V was clipped by 5 bases and J by 0 bases; unmatched bases: 9. The CDR3 has 16 amino acids. Per germline, CDR1 SGHTA and CDR2 FQGNSA. The CDR3 DNA reads as TGTGCCAGCAGCCCCACAGGGGTGTACATGAACACTGAAGCTTTCTTT. Its translation: CASSPTGVYMNTEAFF.

The V and J genes are TRBV4-3 and TRBJ2-1; 9 bases align to TRBD1. Germline V lookup: CDR1 LGHNA, CDR2 YSLEER. The V gene end was trimmed by 3 bases and the J gene end by 0 bases; junction bases not matched to a gene: 6. This CDR3 has 17 residues. The DNA of the CDR3 is TGCGCCAGCAGCCATGATGGGACAGGGCCCTCCTACAATGAGCAGTTCTTC. Amino acids: CASSHDGTGPSYNEQFF.

The gene calls are TRBV9 and TRBJ2-7; possibly TRBD2 for D (6 bases). The CDR3 covers 14 residues. Between the trimmed V and J ends, which lost 0 bases and 5 bases, there was a span of 12 bases. Per the germline V gene, CDR1 is SGDLS and CDR2 is YYNGEE. The CDR3 DNA is TGTGCCAGCAGCGTAGCGGGAGTAACCGACGAGCAGTACTTC. Translation gives CASSVAGVTDEQYF.

The rearrangement joins TRBV27 to TRBJ2-7; possibly TRBD1 for D (8 bases). Germline values: CDR1 MNHEY, CDR2 SMNVEV (reference sequence). Trimming took off 6 bases at V and 3 bases at J, with 18 bases between the two ends. There are 15 residues in the CDR3. The CDR3 sequence: CASSLTGGALYEQYF. For the CDR3, the DNA is TGTGCCAGCAGCTTAACAGGGGGGGCCCTCTACGAGCAGTACTTC.

The chain has TRBV30 and TRBJ2-1, with 16 bases fitting TRBD2. From germline, CDR1 is GTSNPN and CDR2 SVGIG (reference sequence). V was clipped by 4 bases and J by 5 bases; unmatched bases: 2. The CDR3 is 15 residues long. CDR3 in amino acids: CAWTGLAGGDNEQFF. The CDR3 DNA reads as TGTGCCTGGACGGGACTAGCGGGGGGGGACAATGAGCAGTTCTTC.

This rearrangement joins TRBV7-9 to TRBJ1-2, with D perhaps matching TRBD1 (6 bases). The CDR3 covers 14 residues. The germline V gene encodes CDR1 SEHNR and CDR2 FQNEAQ (reference sequence). Between the trimmed V and J ends, which lost 1 base and 7 bases, there was a span of 13 bases. In DNA, the CDR3 is TGTGCCAGCAGCTTAGTGTCAGGGGTGGCTGGCTACACCTTC. Protein: CASSLVSGVAGYTF.

The rearrangement links TRBV27 to TRBJ2-7; D call uncertain. CDR1 is MNHEY and CDR2 is SMNVEV in the germline V gene (reference sequence). V was shortened by 5 bases and J by 0 bases, with 14 bases between the two germline ends. The length of the CDR3 is 15 residues. CDR3 sequence (DNA): TGTGCCAGCAGTCCCACTCTCGTCTACTCCTACGAGCAGTACTTC. As protein: CASSPTLVYSYEQYF.

The V and J genes are TRBV27 and TRBJ1-2, with TRBD1 identical over 8 bases. The length of the CDR3 is 15 residues. Germline-derived CDR1 and CDR2 are MNHEY and SMNVEV (reference sequence). V shed 6 bases and J 3 bases; nucleotides not matched to a gene: 9. The CDR3 region is CASRHTQGAYYGYTF. In DNA, the CDR3 is TGTGCCAGCAGACATACTCAGGGGGCTTACTATGGCTACACCTTC.

V and J are TRBV27 and TRBJ2-7, with 10 bases that match TRBD1. The germline V gene has CDR1 MNHEY and CDR2 SMNVEV (reference sequence). V lost 2 bases to trimming and J lost 3 bases; unmatched junction nucleotides: 7. The CDR3 sequence is 16 residues long. CDR3 residues: CASSLVTTGGFYEQYF. The CDR3 region has the DNA TGTGCCAGCAGTTTAGTGACGACAGGGGGCTTCTACGAGCAGTACTTC.

The CDR3 DNA is TGCAGCGTTGGAGGACAGGGGTTCGTGGGCACTGAAGCTTTCTTT. This translates into CSVGGQGFVGTEAFF. The chain is built from TRBV29-1 and TRBJ1-1, with 9 bases identical to TRBD1. In germline, CDR1 is SQVTM, CDR2 ANQGSEA. The V gene end was trimmed by 4 bases and the J gene end by 4 bases; junction bases not matched to a gene: 10. The CDR3 has 15 amino acids.

The chain couples TRBV9 to TRBJ2-1; 9 bases align to TRBD2. V was pared by 3 bases and J by 8 bases, with 12 bases of the junction left unmatched. Germline V gives CDR1 SGDLS, CDR2 YYNGEE. This CDR3 has 16 residues. The CDR3 DNA is TGTGCCAGCAGCGCCACTCGGACTAGCGTAGGGGATGAGCAGTTCTTC. Its protein product is CASSATRTSVGDEQFF.

About this clone: The junction does not match germline at one end; this may be a read error. The J gene is TRBJ2-4, the V gene TRBV15; 7 bases are shared with TRBD2. Germline V CDR1 and CDR2: LNHNV, YYDKDF (reference sequence). The CDR3 totals 13 residues. Here the CDR3 reads CATSRDQWEGRDF. The DNA for the CDR3 is TGTGCCACCAGCAGAGATCAATGGGAGGGCCGGGACTTC.

V usage is TRBV6-1 and J usage is TRBJ2-5; possibly TRBD2 for D (5 bases). V lost 4 bases and J 2 bases, leaving 8 bases between the germline ends. CDR3 length equals 13 residues. CDR1 is MNHNS, CDR2 SASEGT, per germline. The CDR3, as DNA: TGTGCCAGCAGTGGACTAATTCAAGAGACCCAGTACTTC. Translating gives CASSGLIQETQYF.

The rearrangement uses TRBV7-9 and TRBJ2-1; the match to TRBD1 covers 8 bases. The ends lost 7 bases at V and 2 bases at J; junction bases unmatched: 10. The CDR3 runs to 16 residues. From germline, CDR1 is SEHNR and CDR2 FQNEAQ (reference sequence). The CDR3 protein is CASTTSGGGTYNEQFF. Written as DNA, the CDR3 is TGTGCCAGCACCACCTCAGGGGGCGGAACCTACAATGAGCAGTTCTTC.

In the case of this clone: Distinct nucleotide sequences in the sample also encode this CDR3. This chain joins TRBV7-3 and TRBJ2-2; D remains ambiguous. This CDR3 is 13 amino acids long. The V end was cut by 0 bases, the J end by 5 bases, with 4 bases between. Germline V gene sequence: CDR1 SGHTA, CDR2 FQGTGA. The CDR3 bases are TGTGCCAGCAGCTTAACTCGGACCGGGGAGCTGTTTTTT. Protein: CASSLTRTGELFF.

This chain connects TRBV5-6 to TRBJ2-1, with D tentatively TRBD1 or TRBD2 (5 bases each). This CDR3 is built from 13 residues. Germline V gene lookup returns CDR1 SGHDT and CDR2 YYEEEE. V lost 0 bases to trimming and J lost 10 bases, with 11 bases between them. CDR3 amino acids: CASSLVGGQEQFF. CDR3 nucleotide sequence: TGTGCCAGCAGCTTGGTTGGAGGACAAGAGCAGTTCTTC.

This chain connects TRBV27 to TRBJ2-4, with unresolved D. The germline V gene encodes CDR1 MNHEY and CDR2 SMNVEV (reference sequence). The CDR3 runs to 16 residues. V lost 1 base, J lost 1 base, and 11 bases lay in between. CDR3 protein: CASSLLTERAKNIQYF. In DNA, the CDR3 is TGTGCCAGCAGTTTATTAACGGAGAGGGCCAAAAACATTCAGTACTTC.

The chain carries TRBV11-2 and TRBJ2-3, with 10 bases aligning to TRBD2. Looked up from germline, CDR1 is SGHAT and CDR2 is FQNNGV. V trimming: 0 bases; J trimming: 2 bases; junction bases outside the gene matches: 2. This CDR3 contains 16 residues. The CDR3 DNA sequence: TGTGCCAGCAGCTTAGAACTAGCGGGGCCCACAGATACGCAGTATTTT. Translating it yields CASSLELAGPTDTQYF. The full variable domain, its missing parts supplied by reference TRBV11-2 and TRBJ2-3, is EAGVAQSPRYKIIEKRQSVAFWCNPISGHATLYWYQQILGQGPKLLIQFQNNGVVDDSQLPKDRFSAERLKGVDSTLKIQPAKLEDSAVYLCASSLELAGPTDTQYFGPGTRLTVL.

V is TRBV13 and J is TRBJ1-4; 12 bases are a match to TRBD1. J gave up 10 bases and V 6 bases, and 18 bases lay outside the gene matches. The germline CDR1 and CDR2 sequences are PRHDT and FYEKMQ (reference sequence). This CDR3 has 18 amino acids. Written as DNA, the CDR3 is TGTGCCAGCAGTTTCGACGGGACAGGGGGCCATTCGGTGGGAAAACTGTTTTTT. It codes for CASSFDGTGGHSVGKLFF.

In this sample, this clone turned up once. The chain joins TRBV7-8 to TRBJ1-5; D might be TRBD1 (5 bases). CDR1 and CDR2 from the germline V gene are SGHVS and FQNEAQ. CDR3 size: 18 residues. V was pared by 1 base and J by 4 bases, with 20 bases between. The DNA of the CDR3 is TGTGCCAGCAGCTTAGTATCTGCCAGGAGGGGACTAAATCAGCCCCAGCATTTT. This encodes CASSLVSARRGLNQPQHF.

The table lists this clone with a count of one. The genes are TRBV29-1 and TRBJ2-1; TRBD1 might be the D (5 bases). This CDR3 comprises 14 residues. V was trimmed by 6 bases and J by 10 bases, leaving 22 bases between them. Germline V CDR1 and CDR2: SQVTM, ANQGSEA. The CDR3 region has the DNA TGCAGCGTCGCAGGGCACAGCGACCTTGACGAGCAGTTCTTC. This codes for CSVAGHSDLDEQFF.